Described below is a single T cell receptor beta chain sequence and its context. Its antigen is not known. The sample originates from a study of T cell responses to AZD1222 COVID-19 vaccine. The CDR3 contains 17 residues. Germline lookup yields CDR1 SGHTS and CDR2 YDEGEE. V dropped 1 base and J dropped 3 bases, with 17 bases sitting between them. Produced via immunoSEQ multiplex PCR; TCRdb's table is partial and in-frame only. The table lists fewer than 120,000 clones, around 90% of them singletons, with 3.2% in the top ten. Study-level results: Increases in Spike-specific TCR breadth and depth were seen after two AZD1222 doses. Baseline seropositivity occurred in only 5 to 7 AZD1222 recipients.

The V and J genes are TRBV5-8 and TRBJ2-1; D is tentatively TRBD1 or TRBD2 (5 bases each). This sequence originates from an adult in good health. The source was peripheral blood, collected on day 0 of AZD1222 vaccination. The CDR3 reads CASSLLVTRGYYNEQFF. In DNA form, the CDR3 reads TGTGCCAGCAGCTTGCTTGTTACGAGGGGTTACTACAATGAGCAGTTCTTC.